The present T cell receptor beta chain was sequenced within a study of patients and donors after allogeneic stem cell transplantation. This clonotype was observed at least ten times. Germline CDR1 reads SGHTA; CDR2 reads FQGNSA. CDR3 length: 15 residues. V was pared by 5 bases and J by 4 bases, with 5 bases of the junction left unmatched. TCRdb recomputed calls from the RT-PCR reads with MiXCR, one row per CDR3 protein. The data hold hundreds of thousands of distinct CDR3 sequences, with 13% to 15% observed a single time. Specimen: blood, either unsorted or a sorted T cell fraction (not recorded which). The clonotype comes from a human donor who was either an allogeneic HSCT recipient or a stem cell or donor lymphocyte infusion donor (not recorded which). It is not recorded whose cells these are; they may come from a transplant donor. The chain carries TRBV7-2 and TRBJ2-1; 10 bases map to TRBD2. CDR3 in DNA: TGTGCCAGCAGCACGCGTAGCGGGGGGTACAATGAGCAGTTCTTC. This codes for CASSTRSGGYNEQFF.